Listed below are T cell receptor beta chains from one sample, sequenced in a study of blood T cell repertoires in COVID-19. Data came from immunoSEQ multiplex PCR; TCRdb stores just in-frame clones and leaves some out. Of 85,000 to 100,000 clones listed, roughly three quarters are singletons. The sample was peripheral blood. These receptors were collected from a human donor in a cohort sampled during active COVID-19. Both conserved end residues are trimmed from each CDR3.

v_gene	j_gene	CDR3aa
TRBV9	TRBJ2-1	ASSPGTSGKIYEQF
TRBV3-1/TRBV3-2	TRBJ1-3	ASSPSSGNTIY
TRBV30	TRBJ2-3	AWSVSGRAADTQY
TRBV18	TRBJ1-1	ASSPDRDTEAF
TRBV5-1	TRBJ2-3	ASSPATSGRWDTQY
TRBV3-1/TRBV3-2	TRBJ2-5	ASSHGGVQETQY
TRBV6-5	TRBJ1-2	ASSYIGQEFIYGYT
TRBV7-2	TRBJ1-2	ASSPRRGQGEDGYT
TRBV3-1/TRBV3-2	TRBJ2-5	ASSQDGGRETQY
TRBV6-5	TRBJ1-1	ASSYSRYRETEAF
TRBV4-1	TRBJ2-7	ASSQDRGSSYEQY
TRBV4-2	TRBJ2-6	ASSQVITGLPSGANVLT
TRBV10-3	TRBJ2-7	AISTVAGEQY
TRBV7-9	TRBJ2-7	ASSGGGAAPYEQY
TRBV7-2	TRBJ2-3	ASRRTWAGGPYTQY
TRBV6-5	TRBJ1-1	ASSYGGQGNTEAF
TRBV19	TRBJ2-1	ATMTPGRLSGYNGGEQF
TRBV19	TRBJ2-7	ASRRQGETREQY
TRBV3-1/TRBV3-2	TRBJ2-5	ASSQSPGGGLGTQY
TRBV10-3	TRBJ2-3	AIRLAGGTDTQY